This T cell receptor (beta chain) was observed in a study of technical replicates of blood from several donors. Trimming took off 3 bases at V and 8 bases at J, with 11 bases between the two ends. The CDR3 spans 14 residues. The germline V gene has CDR1 LNHDA and CDR2 SQIVND (reference sequence). Using immunoSEQ multiplex PCR, the repertoire was profiled, and TCRdb retains in-frame clones only, with some absent. The sample has some 70,000 clones, approximately 93% seen once. The genes are TRBV19 and TRBJ1-6, with no clear D. The sample taken for sequencing was PBMCs. This clonotype was obtained from a human donor in good health. Some clones in this sample may be carry-over from other donors' samples. The CDR3, as DNA: TGTGCCAGTAGTATTTCGGGGTTTGATTCACCCCTCCACTTT. Translated: CASSISGFDSPLHF. Supplemented by reference TRBV19 and TRBJ1-6, the full variable domain reads DGGITQSPKYLFRKEGQNVTLSCEQNLNHDAMYWYRQDPGQGLRLIYYSQIVNDFQKGDIAEGYSVSREKKESFPLTVTSAQKNPTAFYLCASSISGFDSPLHFGNGTRLTVT.